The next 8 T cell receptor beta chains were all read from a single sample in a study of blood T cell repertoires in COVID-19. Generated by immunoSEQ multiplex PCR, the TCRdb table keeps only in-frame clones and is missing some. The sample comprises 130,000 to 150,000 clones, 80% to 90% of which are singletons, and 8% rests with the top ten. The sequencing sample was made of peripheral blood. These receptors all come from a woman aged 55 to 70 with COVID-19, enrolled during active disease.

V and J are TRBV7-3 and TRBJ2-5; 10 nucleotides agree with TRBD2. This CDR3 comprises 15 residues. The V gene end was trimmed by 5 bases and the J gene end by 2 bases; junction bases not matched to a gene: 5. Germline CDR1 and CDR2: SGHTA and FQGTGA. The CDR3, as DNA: TGTGCCAGCAGCCTAAGCGGGGGGGAACAAGAGACCCAGTACTTC. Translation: CASSLSGGEQETQYF.

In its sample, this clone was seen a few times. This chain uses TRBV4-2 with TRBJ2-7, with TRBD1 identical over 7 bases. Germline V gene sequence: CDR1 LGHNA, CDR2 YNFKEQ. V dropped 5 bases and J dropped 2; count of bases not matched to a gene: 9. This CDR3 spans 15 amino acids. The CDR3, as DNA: TGTGCCAGCAGCGCCCACAGGGGTTTGGCCTACGAGCAGTACTTC. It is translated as CASSAHRGLAYEQYF.

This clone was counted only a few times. CDR3 nucleotides: TGCGCCAGCAGCTTGGCCCGGGACAGTGCGACCTACGAGCAGTACTTC. It translates to CASSLARDSATYEQYF. The rearrangement links TRBV5-1 to TRBJ2-7; 7 bases are shared with TRBD1. The V gene's germline CDR1 is SGHRS and CDR2 YFSETQ. The CDR3 is 16 residues long. The J segment lost 2 bases and the V segment lost 0 bases, leaving 8 bases of the junction unmatched.

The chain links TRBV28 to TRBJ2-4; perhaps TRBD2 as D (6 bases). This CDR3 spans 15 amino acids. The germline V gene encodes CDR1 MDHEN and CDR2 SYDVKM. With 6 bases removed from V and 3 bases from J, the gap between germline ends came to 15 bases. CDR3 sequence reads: CASSPPGGNKNIQYF. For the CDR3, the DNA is TGTGCCAGCAGCCCCCCCGGGGGAAACAAAAACATTCAGTACTTC.

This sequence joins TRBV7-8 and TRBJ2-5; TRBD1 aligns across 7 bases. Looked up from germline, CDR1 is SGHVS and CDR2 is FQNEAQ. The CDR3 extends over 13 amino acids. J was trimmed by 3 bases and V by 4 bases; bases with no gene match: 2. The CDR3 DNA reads TGTGCCAGCAGCTCCGGGACAGAAGAGACCCAGTACTTC. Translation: CASSSGTEETQYF.

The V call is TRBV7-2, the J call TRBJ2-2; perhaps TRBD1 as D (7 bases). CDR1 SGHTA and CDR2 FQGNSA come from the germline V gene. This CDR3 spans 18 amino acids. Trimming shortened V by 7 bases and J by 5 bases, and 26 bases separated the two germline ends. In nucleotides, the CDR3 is TGTGCCAGCACCCTTGCGGAGGGGGCCTCCCCTGGTACCGGGGAGCTGTTTTTT. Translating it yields CASTLAEGASPGTGELFF.

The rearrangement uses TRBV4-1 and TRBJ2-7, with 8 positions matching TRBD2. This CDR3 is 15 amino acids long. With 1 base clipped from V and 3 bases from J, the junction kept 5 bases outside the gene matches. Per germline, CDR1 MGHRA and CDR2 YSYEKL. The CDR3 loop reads CASSQGATSGYEQYF. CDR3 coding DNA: TGCGCCAGCAGCCAAGGGGCTACTAGCGGCTACGAGCAGTACTTC.

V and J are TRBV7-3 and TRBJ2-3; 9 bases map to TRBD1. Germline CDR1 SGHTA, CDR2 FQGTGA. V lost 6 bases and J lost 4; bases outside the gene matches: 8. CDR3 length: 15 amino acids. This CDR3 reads CASRPGQGPPDTQYF. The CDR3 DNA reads TGTGCCAGCAGGCCAGGACAGGGGCCTCCAGATACGCAGTATTTT. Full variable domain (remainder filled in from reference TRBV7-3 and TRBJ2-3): GAGVSQTPSNKVTEKGKYVELRCDPISGHTALYWYRQSLGQGPEFLIYFQGTGAADDSGLPNDRFFAVRPEGSVSTLKIQRTERGDSAVYLCASRPGQGPPDTQYFGPGTRLTVL.